This record concerns one T cell receptor (beta chain) sequence. The CDR3 contains 14 residues. The germline CDR1 and CDR2 sequences are SEHNR and FQNEAQ (reference sequence). V was clipped by 6 bases and J by 7 bases; unmatched bases: 6. Only in-frame clones appear in the TCRdb table, and some are missing; sequencing was by immunoSEQ multiplex PCR. The sample consists of fewer than 350,000 clones, under 95% of them appearing once. The entry originates in a study of blood T cell repertoires in COVID-19. The chain combines TRBV7-9 with TRBJ1-4; 9 positions agree with TRBD1. The receptor's source is a woman aged 40 to 50 with acute COVID-19. Sequencing was carried out using PBMCs or T cells enriched from blood (not recorded which). CDR3 amino acids: CASSPGTGREKLFF. For the CDR3, the DNA is TGTGCCAGCAGTCCCGGGACAGGGCGTGAAAAACTGTTTTTT.